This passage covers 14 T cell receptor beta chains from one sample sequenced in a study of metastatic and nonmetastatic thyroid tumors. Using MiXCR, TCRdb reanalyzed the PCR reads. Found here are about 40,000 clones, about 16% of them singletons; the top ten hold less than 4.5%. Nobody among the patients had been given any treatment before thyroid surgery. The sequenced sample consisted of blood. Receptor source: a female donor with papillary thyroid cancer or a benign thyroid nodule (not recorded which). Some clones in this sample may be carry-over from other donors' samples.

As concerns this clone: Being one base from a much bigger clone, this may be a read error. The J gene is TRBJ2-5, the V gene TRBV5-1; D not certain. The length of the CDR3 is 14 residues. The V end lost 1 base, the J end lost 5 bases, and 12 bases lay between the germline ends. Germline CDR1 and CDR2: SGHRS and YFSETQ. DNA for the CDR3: TGCGCCAGCAGCTTGATCAGCATAGAGGAGACCCAGTACTTC. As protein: CASSLISIEETQYF.

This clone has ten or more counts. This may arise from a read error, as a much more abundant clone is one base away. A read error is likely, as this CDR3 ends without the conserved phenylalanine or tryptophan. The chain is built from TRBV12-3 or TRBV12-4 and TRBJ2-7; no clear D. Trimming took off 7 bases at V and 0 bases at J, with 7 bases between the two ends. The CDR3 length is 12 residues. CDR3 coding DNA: TGTGCCAGCATCTCGGACTCCTACGAGCAGTACCTC. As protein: CASISDSYEQYL.

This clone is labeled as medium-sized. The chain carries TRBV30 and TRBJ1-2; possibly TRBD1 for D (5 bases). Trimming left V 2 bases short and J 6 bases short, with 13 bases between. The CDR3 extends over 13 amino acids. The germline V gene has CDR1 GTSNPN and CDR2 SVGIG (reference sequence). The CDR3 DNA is TGTGCCTGGAGTTCGACAGAGTGGGATGGCTACACCTTC. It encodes CAWSSTEWDGYTF.

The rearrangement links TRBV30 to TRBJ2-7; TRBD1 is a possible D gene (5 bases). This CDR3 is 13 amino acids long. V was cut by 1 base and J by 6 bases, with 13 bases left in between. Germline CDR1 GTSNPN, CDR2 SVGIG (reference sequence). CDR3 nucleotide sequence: TGTGCCTGGAGTGAAAACAGGTTAAGCGAGCAGTACTTC. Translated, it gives CAWSENRLSEQYF.

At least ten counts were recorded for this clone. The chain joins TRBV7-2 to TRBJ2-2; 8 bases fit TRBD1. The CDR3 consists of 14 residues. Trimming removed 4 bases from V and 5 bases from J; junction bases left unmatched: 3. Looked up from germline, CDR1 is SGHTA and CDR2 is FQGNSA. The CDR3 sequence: CASSSRTGTGELFF. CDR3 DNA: TGTGCCAGCAGCTCCCGGACAGGGACCGGGGAGCTGTTTTTT.

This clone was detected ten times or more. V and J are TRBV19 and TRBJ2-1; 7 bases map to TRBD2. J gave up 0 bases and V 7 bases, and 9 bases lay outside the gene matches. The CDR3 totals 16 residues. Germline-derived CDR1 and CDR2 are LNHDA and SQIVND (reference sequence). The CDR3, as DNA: TGTGCCAGTACCCCGACAAGGACTAGCTCCTACAATGAGCAGTTCTTC. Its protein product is CASTPTRTSSYNEQFF.

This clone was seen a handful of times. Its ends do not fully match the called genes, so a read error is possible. For the CDR3, the DNA is TGTGTCAGCAGCCCCGGGGAGAGCCGCAATAAGCCCCAGCATTTT. Residues: CVSSPGESRNKPQHF. This chain uses TRBV28 with TRBJ1-5; D gene uncertain. CDR1 is MDHEN, CDR2 SYDVKM, per germline. CDR3 size: 15 residues.

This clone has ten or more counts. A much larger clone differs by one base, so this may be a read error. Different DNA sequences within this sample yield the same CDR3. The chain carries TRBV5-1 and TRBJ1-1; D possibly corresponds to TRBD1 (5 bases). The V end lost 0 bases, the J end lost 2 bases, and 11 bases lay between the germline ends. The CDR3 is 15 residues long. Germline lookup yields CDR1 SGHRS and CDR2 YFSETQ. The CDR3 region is CASSLVQQGNTEAFF. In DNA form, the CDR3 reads TGCGCCAGCAGCTTGGTACAGCAGGGAAACACTGAAGCTTTCTTT.

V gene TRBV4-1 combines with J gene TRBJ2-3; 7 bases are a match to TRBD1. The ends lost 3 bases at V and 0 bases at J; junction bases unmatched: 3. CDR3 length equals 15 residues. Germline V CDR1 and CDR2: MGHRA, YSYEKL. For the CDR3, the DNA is TGCGCCAGCAGCCATGGACAGGACAGCACAGATACGCAGTATTTT. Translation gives CASSHGQDSTDTQYF.

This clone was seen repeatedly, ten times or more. The CDR3 spells CASSPAFNQPQHF. DNA for the CDR3: TGTGCCAGCAGCCCCGCTTTCAATCAGCCCCAGCATTTT. V usage is TRBV3-1 and J usage is TRBJ1-5; no definite D call. Germline lookup yields CDR1 LGHDT and CDR2 YNNKEL (reference sequence). V lost 4 bases, J lost 3 bases, and 7 bases lay in between. The length of the CDR3 is 13 residues.

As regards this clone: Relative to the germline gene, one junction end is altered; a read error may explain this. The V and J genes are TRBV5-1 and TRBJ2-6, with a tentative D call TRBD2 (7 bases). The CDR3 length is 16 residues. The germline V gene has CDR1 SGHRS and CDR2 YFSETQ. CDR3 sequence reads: CASSEGGGYGANVPTF. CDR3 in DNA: TGCGCCAGCAGCGAAGGCGGGGGCTATGGGGCCAACGTCCCGACTTTC.

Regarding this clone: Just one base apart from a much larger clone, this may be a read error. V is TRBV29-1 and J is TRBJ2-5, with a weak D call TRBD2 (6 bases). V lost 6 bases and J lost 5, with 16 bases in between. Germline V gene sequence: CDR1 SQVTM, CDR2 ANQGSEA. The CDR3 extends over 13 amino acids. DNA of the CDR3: TGCAGCGTAAGCCGGGACTCCTGGGAGACCCAGTACTTC. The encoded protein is CSVSRDSWETQYF.

The CDR3 reads CAWARGQGQPQHF. The DNA for the CDR3 is TGTGCCTGGGCCAGGGGGCAGGGTCAGCCCCAGCATTTT. This chain connects TRBV30 to TRBJ1-5, with 8 bases matching TRBD1. Germline lookup yields CDR1 GTSNPN and CDR2 SVGIG (reference sequence). This CDR3 is built from 13 residues. The junction had 6 bases not matched to a gene; V was cut back by 5 bases and J by 6 bases.

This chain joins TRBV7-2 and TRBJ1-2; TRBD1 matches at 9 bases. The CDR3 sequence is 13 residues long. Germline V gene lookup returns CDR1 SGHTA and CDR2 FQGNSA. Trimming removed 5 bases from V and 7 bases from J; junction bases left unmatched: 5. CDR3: CASSPRQGGGYTF. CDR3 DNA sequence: TGTGCCAGCAGCCCACGACAGGGGGGTGGCTACACCTTC.